Only a few counts were recorded for the clone carrying this T cell receptor (beta chain). What it binds is not known. The CDR3 has 15 residues. With V trimmed by 6 bases and J by 1 base, 7 bases remained unmatched. Germline V gene sequence: CDR1 MGHRA, CDR2 YSYEKL. This sample was included in a study of cytomegalovirus exposure and HLA in healthy donors. Study-level results: Upon later analysis, TCR association rates were observed to vary by HLA locus, being highest for DRB1 and lowest for HLA-C. TCR beta sequences numbering about 17,000 were associated with HLA alleles at 0.05 false discovery rate in a later analysis. Some highly shared sequence variants likely arose as a pipeline artifact.

60 Vbeta and 13 Jbeta primers were used in PCR. TCRdb's table, derived via immunoSEQ multiplex PCR, lists solely in-frame clones and lacks some. The data hold about 140,000 clones, with around two thirds observed a single time. The rearrangement uses TRBV4-1 and TRBJ2-5; 8 bases fit TRBD1. This clonotype originated in a male donor in good health and CMV-seronegative. Sequencing was done on a sample of PBMCs. CDR3: CASRLTGARQETQYF. CDR3 sequence (DNA): TGCGCCAGCAGGCTGACAGGGGCCCGCCAAGAGACCCAGTACTTC.